These 20 T cell receptor beta chains were sequenced from one sample in a study of a mutant IDH1 vaccine in newly diagnosed glioma. Time point described: week 11, during vaccination. The content of each vaccine dose was 300 ug of mutant IDH1 20-mer peptide, and topical imiquimod accompanied it. This table comes from immunoSEQ multiplex PCR, and its TCRdb copy is limited to in-frame clones, with some not included. The sample lists 55,000 to 65,000 clones; 80% were seen once. Which antigens these TCRs recognize remains unknown. Sequencing used PBMCs, obtained from a glioma patient whose treatment included an IDH1 peptide vaccine. Every receptor here comes from a man aged 50-60 years with glioma.

This rearrangement joins TRBV7-9 to TRBJ1-5; D uncertain. The germline CDR1 and CDR2 sequences are SEHNR and FQNEAQ (reference sequence). V was trimmed by 5 bases and J by 2 bases, leaving 10 bases between them. The CDR3 is 14 residues long. CDR3: CASSRGRGNQPQHF. In DNA, the CDR3 is TGTGCCAGCAGCCGCGGTCGGGGCAATCAGCCCCAGCATTTT.

The V call is TRBV5-5, the J call TRBJ1-5; 9 bases line up with TRBD1. From germline, CDR1 is SGHKS and CDR2 YYEKEE (reference sequence). The junction had 9 bases not matched to a gene; V was cut back by 1 base and J by 7 bases. There are 16 residues in the CDR3. In DNA, the CDR3 is TGTGCCAGCAGCTTGACAGGGGGCTTTGTCAACCAGCCCCAGCATTTT. Protein sequence: CASSLTGGFVNQPQHF.

The V gene is TRBV6-5, the J gene TRBJ1-4; no firm D call. The ends were cut back, 6 bases at V and 2 bases at J, with 13 bases in the middle. This CDR3 is 15 amino acids long. CDR1 and CDR2 from the germline V gene are MNHEY and SVGAGI. The CDR3 region is CASRFSTHTNEKLFF. CDR3 nucleotides: TGTGCCAGCAGGTTCTCGACGCATACTAATGAAAAACTGTTTTTT.

The chain is built from TRBV28 and TRBJ1-1; 7 bases fit TRBD1. V lost 4 bases, J lost 3 bases, and 5 bases stayed unmatched. Germline V gives CDR1 MDHEN, CDR2 SYDVKM. This CDR3 is 14 amino acids long. The CDR3, as DNA: TGTGCCAGCAGTTACAGGGGAGGTGACACTGAAGCTTTCTTT. Protein sequence: CASSYRGGDTEAFF.

The chain combines TRBV29-1 with TRBJ2-7, with 8 positions matching TRBD1. V trimming: 4 bases; J trimming: 7 bases; junction bases outside the gene matches: 3. CDR3 size: 11 residues. Germline V lookup: CDR1 SQVTM, CDR2 ANQGSEA. The CDR3 DNA is TGCAGCGTTGGAGGGACAGGTGAGCAGTACTTC. Translating it yields CSVGGTGEQYF.

DNA for the CDR3: TGTGCCAGCAGTTTACTACCTAGCGGGACCCAGTACTTC. It yields the protein CASSLLPSGTQYF. V is TRBV28 and J is TRBJ2-5; TRBD2 matches at 7 bases. The germline CDR1 and CDR2 sequences are MDHEN and SYDVKM. The CDR3 length is 13 residues. J was trimmed by 7 bases and V by 2 bases; bases with no gene match: 4.

The chain links TRBV19 to TRBJ1-1, with 7 bases matching TRBD1. CDR3 length: 13 residues. Germline V gene sequence: CDR1 LNHDA, CDR2 SQIVND (reference sequence). The trim removed 9 bases at V and 2 bases at J, leaving 6 bases unmatched. CDR3 DNA sequence: TGTGCCAGCAGGGGGGCCGGTAACACTGAAGCTTTCTTT. Protein sequence: CASRGAGNTEAFF.

The chain joins TRBV19 to TRBJ1-3; D remains unclear. This CDR3 comprises 18 residues. Germline V CDR1 and CDR2: LNHDA, SQIVND (reference sequence). V was shortened by 9 bases and J by 4 bases, with 28 bases between the two germline ends. The CDR3 sequence: CASKPTRALGLTGNTIYF. The CDR3, as DNA: TGTGCCAGCAAACCCACCCGGGCCCTCGGTCTCACGGGAAACACCATATATTTT.

The chain couples TRBV11-3 to TRBJ2-1; D might be TRBD1 or TRBD2, each matching 5 bases. Per the germline V gene, CDR1 is SGHNT and CDR2 is YENEEA. The ends were cut back, 4 bases at V and 9 bases at J, with 16 bases in the middle. CDR3 length: 14 residues. DNA of the CDR3: TGTGCCAGCAGCTCAGGGACGGACCTTGGTGAGCAGTTCTTC. Protein product: CASSSGTDLGEQFF.

This chain connects TRBV7-9 to TRBJ2-1; D may be TRBD1 (6 bases). The CDR3 length is 13 residues. The germline V gene has CDR1 SEHNR and CDR2 FQNEAQ (reference sequence). Trimming removed 3 bases at V and 6 bases at J, with 9 bases between. CDR3: CASSFLGGNEQFF. In DNA form, the CDR3 reads TGTGCCAGCAGCTTCCTAGGGGGCAATGAGCAGTTCTTC.

The chain uses TRBV29-1 and TRBJ2-5; 9 bases align to TRBD2. J was trimmed by 5 bases and V by 6 bases; bases with no gene match: 10. The CDR3 is 14 residues long. Germline V gives CDR1 SQVTM, CDR2 ANQGSEA. The CDR3 region has the DNA TGCAGCGTGGGCTTCGCGGGGGGGCCTGAGACCCAGTACTTC. It codes for CSVGFAGGPETQYF.

CDR3 protein: CASSSVGEGETQYF. The CDR3 DNA reads TGTGCCAGCAGTTCCGTGGGGGAAGGAGAGACCCAGTACTTC. The chain is built from TRBV5-6 and TRBJ2-5, with D perhaps matching TRBD1 or TRBD2 (5 bases each). Trimming removed 5 bases at V and 4 bases at J, with 15 bases between. Germline V gene data show CDR1 as SGHDT and CDR2 as YYEEEE. The CDR3 is 14 residues long.

V gene TRBV5-1 combines with J gene TRBJ1-3, with a weak D call TRBD1 (6 bases). V was shortened by 0 bases and J by 0 bases, with 7 bases between the two germline ends. Germline loops: CDR1 SGHRS, CDR2 YFSETQ. This CDR3 is 15 amino acids long. This chain's CDR3 is CASSLEQGSGNTIYF. The CDR3 DNA reads as TGCGCCAGCAGCTTGGAACAGGGCTCTGGAAACACCATATATTTT.

This sequence joins TRBV5-1 and TRBJ2-5; the D gene is possibly TRBD2 (6 bases). The germline V gene has CDR1 SGHRS and CDR2 YFSETQ. V shed 4 bases and J shed 5 bases, with 12 bases lying between them. This CDR3 has 13 residues. The CDR3 coding sequence is TGCGCCAGCAGCCCGGAGGGGAGGGAGACCCAGTACTTC. Translating gives CASSPEGRETQYF.

The chain recombines TRBV18 with TRBJ2-3; D may be TRBD1 (6 bases). The ends were cut back, 0 bases at V and 0 bases at J, with 7 bases in the middle. The germline gives CDR1 KGHSH, CDR2 LQKENI. CDR3 length: 15 residues. The CDR3 reads CASSPPDSSTDTQYF. CDR3 nucleotides: TGTGCCAGCTCACCACCGGACAGTAGCACAGATACGCAGTATTTT.

The chain uses TRBV7-2 and TRBJ2-6; D is ambiguous. V was trimmed by 5 bases and J by 0 bases, leaving 11 bases between them. The CDR3 totals 16 residues. CDR1 and CDR2 (germline): SGHTA, FQGNSA. This chain's CDR3 is CASSQFRSSGANVLTF. DNA for the CDR3: TGTGCCAGCAGCCAATTCCGTTCCTCTGGGGCCAACGTCCTGACTTTC.

The chain carries TRBV25-1 and TRBJ1-2; tentatively, D is TRBD1 (5 bases). V lost 6 bases and J lost 6, with 11 bases in between. This CDR3 is built from 12 residues. Per germline, CDR1 MGHDK and CDR2 SYGVNS. The CDR3 DNA reads as TGTGCCAGCAGCGGGGGGAGTCATGGCTACACCTTC. It translates to CASSGGSHGYTF.

The chain carries TRBV19 and TRBJ2-2, with 8 bases lining up with TRBD1. Germline CDR1 and CDR2: LNHDA and SQIVND (reference sequence). The CDR3 is 16 residues long. Losses at the gene ends were 10 bases for V and 0 bases for J; bases not matched to a gene: 10. The DNA for the CDR3 is TGTGCCACCCGGACAGGGACCCTCGCGAACACCGGGGAGCTGTTTTTT. Translated: CATRTGTLANTGELFF.

The V gene is TRBV18, the J gene TRBJ2-7; 7 bases align to TRBD1. The CDR3 loop spans 13 amino acids. Germline V gene lookup returns CDR1 KGHSH and CDR2 LQKENI. V lost 5 bases to trimming and J lost 4 bases; unmatched junction nucleotides: 5. The CDR3 nucleotides read TGTGCCAGCTCAACGGGACAGAATTACGAGCAGTACTTC. It specifies CASSTGQNYEQYF.

The rearrangement joins TRBV6-1 to TRBJ2-7; weak D call: TRBD1 (5 bases). The germline CDR1 and CDR2 sequences are MNHNS and SASEGT. The germline V and J ends were trimmed by 2 bases and 3 bases, with 20 bases remaining between them. This CDR3 region has 17 residues. As DNA, the CDR3 is TGTGCCAGCAGTGAATCGGTGTCAGGGCAGATTCACTACGAGCAGTACTTC. As protein: CASSESVSGQIHYEQYF.